Each of the 10 T cell receptor beta chains below was sequenced from the same sample in a study of blood T cell repertoires in COVID-19. Method: immunoSEQ multiplex PCR; TCRdb's copy keeps in-frame clones and lacks some. The repertoire consists of roughly 150,000 clones, with 80% occurring once and the leading ten covering approximately 0.5%. Sequences were obtained from peripheral blood. These receptors originate from a man aged 60-69 years with acute or convalescent COVID-19.

The chain carries TRBV4-1 and TRBJ2-1, with 7 bases fitting TRBD1. CDR3 length equals 15 residues. Germline values: CDR1 MGHRA, CDR2 YSYEKL. Trimming removed 1 base from V and 4 bases from J; junction bases left unmatched: 4. The CDR3 region is CASSQAGTDYNEQFF. The CDR3 bases are TGCGCCAGCAGCCAAGCAGGGACAGATTACAATGAGCAGTTCTTC.

The CDR3 DNA is TGTGCCAGCAGTGACAGGGGCACTGAAGCTTTCTTT. It is translated as CASSDRGTEAFF. This chain uses TRBV2 with TRBJ1-1; D may be TRBD1 (6 bases). The germline V gene encodes CDR1 SNHLY and CDR2 FYNNEI. The V and J ends lost 3 bases and 4 bases respectively, with 6 bases between them. The CDR3 covers 12 residues. The whole variable domain, remainder taken from reference TRBV2 and TRBJ1-1, is EPEVTQTPSHQVTQMGQEVILRCVPISNHLYFYWYRQILGQKVEFLVSFYNNEISEKSEIFDDQFSVERPDGSNFTLKIRSTKLEDSAMYFCASSDRGTEAFFGQGTRLTVV.

The chain employs TRBV5-6 and TRBJ1-6; TRBD1 might be the D (5 bases). In germline, CDR1 is SGHDT, CDR2 YYEEEE. This CDR3 is 12 amino acids long. Trimming shortened V by 3 bases and J by 10 bases, and 8 bases separated the two germline ends. The CDR3 nucleotides are TGTGCCAGCAGCTGGGGCGAGTCACCCCTCCACTTT. Translating it yields CASSWGESPLHF.

This clone was seen more than once but under ten times. The V and J genes are TRBV19 and TRBJ1-5; the D is unclear. The CDR3 has 14 residues. V lost 4 bases and J lost 1, with 8 bases in between. CDR1 and CDR2 from the germline V gene are LNHDA and SQIVND (reference sequence). The CDR3 loop is CASSSNLSNQPQHF. CDR3 DNA sequence: TGTGCCAGTAGTAGCAACCTAAGCAATCAGCCCCAGCATTTT. The full variable domain, its missing parts supplied by reference TRBV19 and TRBJ1-5, is DGGITQSPKYLFRKEGQNVTLSCEQNLNHDAMYWYRQDPGQGLRLIYYSQIVNDFQKGDIAEGYSVSREKKESFPLTVTSAQKNPTAFYLCASSSNLSNQPQHFGDGTRLSIL.

The CDR3 DNA reads TGTGCCAGCAGTGAAATGGGACCTGGGGAGGGGCCCAGGGATGAGCAGTTCTTC. Its protein product is CASSEMGPGEGPRDEQFF. The rearrangement uses TRBV25-1 and TRBJ2-1, with 7 nucleotides matching TRBD2. Unmatched junction bases numbered 18, after V lost 2 bases and J lost 8 bases. From germline, CDR1 is MGHDK and CDR2 SYGVNS. This CDR3 spans 18 amino acids.

CDR3 DNA: TGCGCCAGCAGCCTCGGGGGGGTACTAGCTCGCAGTCGGCAGTTCTTC. This gives the protein CASSLGGVLARSRQFF. The chain uses TRBV5-1 and TRBJ2-1, with 8 bases that match TRBD2. In germline, CDR1 is SGHRS, CDR2 YFSETQ. V was pared by 4 bases and J by 12 bases, with 18 bases of the junction left unmatched. This CDR3 spans 16 amino acids. Complete variable domain (other parts from reference TRBV5-1 and TRBJ2-1): KAGVTQTPRYLIKTRGQQVTLSCSPISGHRSVSWYQQTPGQGLQFLFEYFSETQRNKGNFPGRFSGRQFSNSRSEMNVSTLELGDSALYLCASSLGGVLARSRQFFGPGTRLTVL.

The gene calls are TRBV4-1 and TRBJ2-1; the D gene is possibly TRBD2 (5 bases). The germline V and J ends were trimmed by 5 bases and 0 bases, with 17 bases remaining between them. Germline assignment: CDR1 MGHRA and CDR2 YSYEKL. This CDR3 is 17 amino acids long. The DNA for the CDR3 is TGCGCCAGCAGCAAAAGCGGCATTGTCAGCTCCTACAATGAGCAGTTCTTC. This gives the protein CASSKSGIVSSYNEQFF.

The chain uses TRBV7-6 and TRBJ1-3; TRBD1 might be the D (5 bases). The CDR3 runs to 14 residues. Germline loops: CDR1 SGHVS, CDR2 FNYEAQ. Trimming took 5 bases from V and 2 from J, leaving 10 bases between them. The CDR3 loop is CASSPREAGNTIYF. The DNA for the CDR3 is TGTGCCAGCAGCCCCAGGGAAGCTGGAAACACCATATATTTT. Together with reference TRBV7-6 and TRBJ1-3, the CDR3 gives the full variable domain: GAGVSQSPRYKVTKRGQDVALRCDPISGHVSLYWYRQALGQGPEFLTYFNYEAQQDKSGLPNDRFSAERPEGSISTLTIQRTEQRDSAMYRCASSPREAGNTIYFGEGSWLTVV.

V usage is TRBV4-2 and J usage is TRBJ2-7; 7 positions agree with TRBD2. V dropped 5 bases and J dropped 3; count of bases not matched to a gene: 7. CDR1 and CDR2 from the germline V gene are LGHNA and YNFKEQ. CDR3 length equals 14 residues. The chain's CDR3 is CASSLEGGLYEQYF. The CDR3 DNA reads TGTGCCAGCAGCTTGGAGGGAGGGCTCTACGAGCAGTACTTC.

Only a few counts were recorded for this clone. The rearrangement links TRBV4-3 to TRBJ1-6; 8 bases are shared with TRBD1. Germline CDR1 reads LGHNA; CDR2 reads YSLEER. After removal of 3 bases from V and 2 bases from J, the junction contained 9 bases not matched to a gene. CDR3 length: 18 residues. CDR3 nucleotide sequence: TGCGCCAGCAGCCAGGGCTCAGGACAGGGCACCTATAATTCACCCCTCCACTTT. Amino acid sequence: CASSQGSGQGTYNSPLHF.